This T cell receptor beta chain was recorded in a study of blood T cell repertoires in COVID-19. Participant reports of clinical history set cohort assignment. Two negative PCRs, clearance, or symptom resolution had been documented for recovered Cohort 3 donors. Repertoires were generated with immunoSEQ multiplex PCR, while TCRdb's copy carries only in-frame clones and drops some. This table has a few hundred thousand clones, 84% appearing once. The length of the CDR3 is 15 residues. Trimming at V came to 0 bases and at J to 2 bases, leaving 1 base not matched to a gene. Germline values: CDR1 SGHRS, CDR2 YFSETQ. Of note for this clone: This sample includes further DNA sequences coding for the same CDR3.

Material for sequencing was PBMCs or T cells enriched from blood (not recorded which). The clonotype was recovered from a woman aged 40 to 50 who had recovered from COVID-19. This sequence joins TRBV5-1 and TRBJ2-5; 10 positions match TRBD2. CDR3 in amino acids: CASSLGLAGQETQYF. In DNA, the CDR3 is TGCGCCAGCAGCTTGGGACTAGCGGGTCAAGAGACCCAGTACTTC.